The present T cell receptor beta chain was sequenced within a study of T cells in Graves' hyperthyroidism and ophthalmopathy (dated by TCRdb to about 2019). Regarding the study in general: To identify TCR V-J signatures that set the groups apart, the researchers used a discovery cohort of 100 patients, made up of roughly 45 with Graves' ophthalmopathy and 57 with stable Graves' hyperthyroidism. Prospective prediction of ophthalmopathy was tested in an independent validation cohort of 18 to 20 hyperthyroidism patients and 15 to 17 patients who later progressed to ophthalmopathy. The paper describes TCR Vbeta CDR3 sequencing of more than 120 peripheral blood samples, made up of roughly 45 ophthalmopathy patients, around 73 hyperthyroidism patients and roughly 17 progressor patients. The roughly 99 discovery patients were divided at random into training and test sets in a 7:3 ratio. After blood sampling, hyperthyroidism patients were treated with methimazole at a starting dose of 30 mg daily, and ophthalmopathy patients were treated with high-dose intravenous methylprednisolone. In addition, the study compared T-cell repertoires in thyroid tissue and in blood from roughly 6 Graves' hyperthyroidism patients. Overall study results and their limits: No statistical method was used to set the sample size in advance, and investigators knew the group allocation. A 13 V-J signature model separated ophthalmopathy from stable hyperthyroidism, with roughly 88% sensitivity and around 84% specificity in cross-validation and 80%/75% in testing. Most expanded thyroid clonotypes (frequency above 0.001) were also found in blood, which suggests that blood repertoires may mirror thyroid immune responses. In validation, progression to ophthalmopathy was predicted by the model with roughly 69% sensitivity and around 75% specificity, a median of 6.5 months before onset.

CDR1 SQVTM and CDR2 ANQGSEA were looked up in the germline V gene. Counted from cysteine to phenylalanine, this CDR3 has 15 amino acids. Left in the record is the CDR3 DNA by itself, 45 bases read in frame from the first base. V is trimmed back by 7 bases and J by 0 bases, and the junction contains 9 bases that no gene match accounts for. Graves' hyperthyroidism was defined as stable when no progression to ophthalmopathy occurred over 18 months of follow-up. Hyperthyroidism patients were newly diagnosed, had a disease duration of under 2 months, and were aged 18 to 65 years. The study excluded patients with uncontrolled infections, other autoimmune diseases, pregnancy or lactation. Diagnoses relied on clinical symptoms, serum thyroxine and TRAb, thyroid ultrasound and orbital computed tomography. Total RNA was extracted using Trizol reagent, and RNA quality was assessed on an Agilent 2100 Bioanalyzer.

In the case of this clonotype: The antigen this receptor binds is unknown. No much larger clone is present one base from it, and per-base qualities are unavailable.

The TCR beta CDR3 regions were amplified from RNA transcripts. A first-round RT-PCR of the TCR CDR3 used the HTBI primer set with the Qiagen OneStep RT-PCR kit. Libraries were constructed in a second round of multiplex PCR, after which size selection and purification were performed. The libraries were sequenced on an Illumina HiSeq2000 using paired-end 100 bp reads. In the original analysis: SOAPnuke was used to process the raw data, with reads discarded if the reads contained adapters or uncalled bases, had a mean Phred below 15, or lacked an exact constant-primer or identifier match. COPE v1.2.5 was used to merge high-quality paired reads, and clonotypes were defined as unique nucleotide sequences. Clonotypes were aligned to IMGT TRBV, TRBD and TRBJ reference segments using MiTCR v1.1. The analysis included only V-J combinations with a frequency above 0.0001, which together covered approximately 99% of the repertoires. A TCS score was defined as the ratio of F50 (clonal expansion) to E x V (chaos), with BLOSUM62-based TCRdist applied between CDR3 peptides within each V-J. Welch's t-statistics and random forest reduced 450 to 600 V-J features to around 14, which were used in a naive Bayes classifier (R e1071). The similarity between thyroid and blood repertoires was quantified using the Morisita-Horn index. The public sequencing data were trimmed at Q25 with fastp and processed into clonotypes with MiXCR by TCRdb, which kept only in-frame beta chains. CDR3 protein sequences are deduplicated, and each keeps its most common genes and DNA. These V and J calls originate from TCRdb's pipeline instead of the authors' own analysis. This sample holds roughly 570,000 distinct CDR3 sequences; just over 45% were observed only once. Around 8% of the sample is held by the ten biggest clonotypes.

In this chain, TRBV29-1 is recombined with TRBJ2-7; 10 junctional bases match TRBD2. The sample consisted of peripheral blood or thyroid tissue (not recorded which). The source of this sequence is a woman between 18 and 30 years old with Graves' hyperthyroidism. In nucleotide form, the sequence is TGCAGCGCAGAGGTTAGCGGGGGGACCTCCTACGAGCAGTACTTC. Its product reads: CSAEVSGGTSYEQYF.